The 19 T cell receptor beta chains in this list originate from one sample, sequenced in a study of shared clonotypes between healthy human individuals (dated by TCRdb to 2020 to 2022). The method behind the library was the immunoSEQ multiplex PCR assay. The source is immuneACCESS, and TCRdb retained only in-frame sequences with V and J called. Part of the clones is not carried over; for the studies checked, unresolved V genes explain less than half of this, and the remainder is unexplained. This sample comprises about 490,000 clones, 76% of them detected only once. The top ten hold over 10% of the sample. Sequencing was carried out using PBMCs. Receptor source: a woman aged 40 to 50 in good health. Some clones in this sample may be carry-over from other donors' samples.

The table lists this clone with a few counts. This rearrangement joins TRBV18 to TRBJ1-1; a possible D gene is TRBD1 (6 bases). The V end lost 3 bases, the J end lost 7 bases, and 9 bases lay between the germline ends. The CDR3 length is 12 residues. Germline values: CDR1 KGHSH, CDR2 LQKENI. The CDR3: CASSPTGHEAFF. Written as DNA, the CDR3 is TGTGCCAGCTCACCCACAGGGCATGAAGCTTTCTTT.

Here the CDR3 DNA reads TGTGCCAGCAGTGACCAACCCGGGACAGGTTATGGCTACACCTTC. Its translation: CASSDQPGTGYGYTF. The chain uses TRBV6-4 and TRBJ1-2; 8 bases match TRBD1. This CDR3 has 15 residues. The germline CDR1 and CDR2 sequences are MRHNA and SNTAGT. V was clipped by 2 bases and J by 5 bases; unmatched bases: 7.

This clone was counted at least ten times. The chain carries TRBV19 and TRBJ2-2, with 9 positions matching TRBD2. The ends lost 5 bases at V and 7 bases at J; junction bases unmatched: 8. CDR1 is LNHDA, CDR2 SQIVND, per germline (reference sequence). There are 15 residues in the CDR3. This CDR3 reads CASSEGQTSGGELFF. DNA of the CDR3: TGTGCCAGTAGTGAAGGCCAGACTAGCGGCGGGGAGCTGTTTTTT.

V gene TRBV7-2 combines with J gene TRBJ2-1; possibly TRBD1 for D (5 bases). Germline CDR1 reads SGHTA; CDR2 reads FQGNSA. V was trimmed by 5 bases and J by 3 bases, leaving 11 bases between them. The CDR3 covers 14 residues. The CDR3, as DNA: TGTGCCAGCAGCCCCCAGGGTAGCTACAATGAGCAGTTCTTC. It translates to CASSPQGSYNEQFF.

This clone was counted a few times. The J gene is TRBJ2-3, the V gene TRBV15; 7 bases are shared with TRBD1. Germline V gene sequence: CDR1 LNHNV, CDR2 YYDKDF (reference sequence). The CDR3 runs to 13 residues. V was pared by 8 bases and J by 4 bases, with 6 bases of the junction left unmatched. CDR3 in DNA: TGTGCCACCCAGGGGGACGGGGCAGATACGCAGTATTTT. Protein: CATQGDGADTQYF.

The chain is built from TRBV11-2 and TRBJ2-5; 8 nucleotides align to TRBD2. With V trimmed by 9 bases and J by 4 bases, 10 bases remained unmatched. CDR1 and CDR2 (germline): SGHAT, FQNNGV. This CDR3 has 14 residues. CDR3 amino acids: CASSPSAGGETQYF. The CDR3 region has the DNA TGTGCCAGTAGCCCTAGTGCGGGAGGAGAGACCCAGTACTTC.

The chain recombines TRBV7-3 with TRBJ2-2; tentatively, D is TRBD1 (6 bases). This CDR3 spans 15 amino acids. From germline, CDR1 is SGHTA and CDR2 FQGTGA. Trimming removed 2 bases from V and 6 bases from J, with 13 bases in between. The CDR3 DNA sequence: TGTGCCAGCAGCTTAGCGGGCCAGGGGTCCGGGGAGCTGTTTTTT. Amino acid sequence: CASSLAGQGSGELFF.

A remark on this clone: At one end, the junction sequence differs from germline, possibly due to a read error. The chain recombines TRBV6-1 with TRBJ2-2, with D perhaps TRBD2 (5 bases). Germline V gives CDR1 MNHNS, CDR2 SASEGT. This CDR3 is 14 amino acids long. The CDR3 DNA reads TGTGCCAGCAGACCCTCGGGGAACCCCGGGGAGCTGTTTTTT. Translation: CASRPSGNPGELFF.

This clone was recorded only once. The J gene is TRBJ1-1, the V gene TRBV2; weak D call: TRBD1 (5 bases). The CDR3 has 15 amino acids. Germline CDR1 SNHLY, CDR2 FYNNEI. Trimming removed 4 bases from V and 1 base from J, with 13 bases in between. The CDR3 region is CASSVGQGANTEAFF. CDR3 nucleotides: TGTGCCAGCAGTGTCGGTCAGGGAGCGAACACTGAAGCTTTCTTT.

The chain combines TRBV29-1 with TRBJ2-5, with 9 bases that match TRBD2. V gave up 7 bases and J gave up 1 base; unmatched junction bases: 1. The CDR3 spans 12 residues. Per the germline V gene, CDR1 is SQVTM and CDR2 is ANQGSEA. CDR3 coding DNA: TGCAGCGCACTAGCGGGCCAAGAGACCCAGTACTTC. Its translation: CSALAGQETQYF.

The chain has TRBV30 and TRBJ1-3; D unresolved. In germline, CDR1 is GTSNPN, CDR2 SVGIG (reference sequence). V was cut by 1 base and J by 3 bases, with 13 bases left in between. This CDR3 spans 15 amino acids. Here the CDR3 DNA reads TGTGCCTGGAGTGATGACATGCGGGATGGAAACACCATATATTTT. Its translation is CAWSDDMRDGNTIYF.

This sequence joins TRBV10-2 and TRBJ2-7; 11 nucleotides match TRBD1. Germline trimming cut 6 bases from V and 4 bases from J; bases unmatched to any gene: 8. The CDR3 has 15 amino acids. Germline values: CDR1 WSHSY, CDR2 SAAADI. DNA of the CDR3: TGCGCCAGCAGACCGGACAGGGGGCGATTGTACGAGCAGTACTTC. Protein: CASRPDRGRLYEQYF.

V is TRBV5-4 and J is TRBJ1-2; the D is unclear. The CDR3 has 17 amino acids. Per the germline V gene, CDR1 is SGHNT and CDR2 is YYREEE (reference sequence). V was trimmed by 1 base and J by 3 bases, leaving 19 bases between them. CDR3 DNA: TGTGCCAGCAGCTTGAATCAGTTGCAGGCGATTTACTATGGCTACACCTTC. This codes for CASSLNQLQAIYYGYTF.

The chain carries TRBV11-1 and TRBJ2-7; D is possibly TRBD1 (6 bases). Germline V lookup: CDR1 SGHAT, CDR2 FQDESV (reference sequence). V dropped 5 bases and J dropped 3 bases, with 14 bases sitting between them. This CDR3 has 14 residues. This chain's CDR3 is CASSPRTEFYEQYF. CDR3 coding DNA: TGTGCCAGCAGCCCCCGGACAGAATTCTACGAGCAGTACTTC. The whole variable domain, filled in from reference TRBV11-1 and TRBJ2-7, reads EAEVAQSPRYKITEKSQAVAFWCDPISGHATLYWYRQILGQGPELLVQFQDESVVDDSQLPKDRFSAERLKGVDSTLKIQPAELGDSAMYLCASSPRTEFYEQYFGPGTRLTVT.

The chain carries TRBV11-1 and TRBJ1-3; no clear D gene. The CDR3 runs to 15 residues. CDR1 is SGHAT, CDR2 FQDESV, per germline (reference sequence). Trimming pared 2 bases from V and 0 bases from J, leaving 8 bases between. CDR3: CASSLQPDSGNTIYF. DNA for the CDR3: TGTGCCAGCAGCTTACAGCCAGACTCTGGAAACACCATATATTTT.

J is TRBJ2-1 and V is TRBV20-1; no firm D call. This CDR3 spans 11 amino acids. Germline assignment: CDR1 DFQATT and CDR2 SNEGSKA (reference sequence). V was clipped by 7 bases and J by 7 bases, with 11 bases between them. The CDR3 nucleotides read TGCAGTGTCCCGACTGGTAATGAGCAGTTCTTC. Its translation is CSVPTGNEQFF.

The chain is built from TRBV4-2 and TRBJ2-5; D may correspond to TRBD1 or TRBD2 (5 bases each). CDR3 size: 16 residues. Germline V lookup: CDR1 LGHNA, CDR2 YNFKEQ. The germline V and J ends were trimmed by 3 bases and 9 bases, with 23 bases remaining between them. CDR3 sequence (DNA): TGTGCCAGCAGCCAGGACTCGGGACCCACCCAGGTGGCCCAGTACTTC. It translates to CASSQDSGPTQVAQYF.

As concerns this clone: A much larger clone sits a single nucleotide away, making a read error possible. The V call is TRBV6-1, the J call TRBJ1-1, with unresolved D. Germline V gene data show CDR1 as MNHNS and CDR2 as SASEGT. The CDR3 is 11 amino acids. The CDR3 nucleotides are TGTGCCAGCAGTGAATTGGCGAGAGCTCTCTTT. It is translated as CASSELARALF.

V gene TRBV7-9 combines with J gene TRBJ2-1; D might be TRBD2 (6 bases). From germline, CDR1 is SEHNR and CDR2 FQNEAQ (reference sequence). Trimming left V 5 bases short and J 10 bases short, with 18 bases between. The CDR3 length is 14 residues. Here the CDR3 DNA reads TGTGCCAGCAGCCACCGGGCGGGGAGAGGAGAGCAGTTCTTC. Translating it yields CASSHRAGRGEQFF.